One and the same sample provided the 10 T cell receptor beta chains below, sequenced in a study of cytomegalovirus exposure and HLA in healthy donors. Method: immunoSEQ multiplex PCR; TCRdb's copy keeps in-frame clones and lacks some. The sample has about 79,000 clones, approximately 93% seen once. The sample comprised PBMCs. The receptors come from a woman in her 30s in good health and CMV-seronegative.

The CDR3: CASSHDRGATGELFF. For the CDR3, the DNA is TGCGCCAGCAGCCACGACAGGGGAGCCACCGGGGAGCTGTTTTTT. This chain links TRBV4-1 with TRBJ2-2; 8 nucleotides line up with TRBD1. The V gene's germline CDR1 is MGHRA and CDR2 YSYEKL. The CDR3 runs to 15 residues. Trimming cost V 3 bases and J 4 bases; bases outside gene matches: 4.

The chain carries TRBV28 and TRBJ1-5; D unclear. CDR1 is MDHEN and CDR2 is SYDVKM in the germline V gene. Trimming shortened V by 5 bases and J by 2 bases, and 10 bases separated the two germline ends. The CDR3 runs 14 residues. This CDR3 reads CASSRRRGNQPQHF. The CDR3 region has the DNA TGTGCCAGCAGTCGGAGGCGCGGCAATCAGCCCCAGCATTTT.

CDR3 nucleotides: TGTGCCAGCAGCTTAGCTAGGAGGGGCAATCAGCCCCAGCATTTT. Translation gives CASSLARRGNQPQHF. The chain has TRBV7-8 and TRBJ1-5; D gene uncertain. This CDR3 region has 15 residues. The germline CDR1 and CDR2 sequences are SGHVS and FQNEAQ. V dropped 0 bases and J dropped 2 bases, with 8 bases sitting between them.

The V gene is TRBV5-1, the J gene TRBJ1-1; 8 bases agree with TRBD1. J was trimmed by 1 base and V by 0 bases; bases with no gene match: 5. The CDR3 has 16 residues. Germline values: CDR1 SGHRS, CDR2 YFSETQ. CDR3: CASSLGAGQGNTEAFF. As DNA, the CDR3 is TGCGCCAGCAGCTTGGGCGCAGGACAGGGGAACACTGAAGCTTTCTTT.

The chain combines TRBV18 with TRBJ2-4; 8 nucleotides match TRBD1. Unmatched junction bases numbered 12, after V lost 3 bases and J lost 11 bases. This CDR3 is built from 15 residues. CDR1 is KGHSH, CDR2 LQKENI, per germline. This CDR3 is CASSPGQEDVFVQYF. Here the CDR3 DNA reads TGTGCCAGCTCACCGGGACAGGAGGACGTATTCGTTCAGTACTTC.

As to this clone: A junction boundary mismatches the germline segment, possibly from a read error. The chain has TRBV7-7 and TRBJ2-2; possible D gene TRBD2, 6 bases. CDR3 length equals 16 residues. The germline V gene has CDR1 SSHAT and CDR2 FNYEAQ (reference sequence). The CDR3 is CASSLARGSLDGELFF. The CDR3 nucleotides are TGTGCTAGCAGCTTAGCCCGGGGGAGCCTGGATGGGGAGCTGTTTTTT.

This chain's CDR3 is CASSQDRTGSGGYTF. The DNA of the CDR3 is TGCGCCAGCAGCCAAGATCGAACAGGGAGTGGGGGCTACACCTTC. This chain links TRBV4-3 with TRBJ1-2, with D perhaps matching TRBD1 (6 bases). Germline V lookup: CDR1 LGHNA, CDR2 YSLEER. The CDR3 runs 15 residues. V lost 0 bases, J lost 8 bases, and 16 bases lay in between.

The chain recombines TRBV11-1 with TRBJ2-7; possible D gene TRBD1, 6 bases. This CDR3 has 14 amino acids. V was pared by 5 bases and J by 3 bases, with 14 bases between. Germline V gene sequence: CDR1 SGHAT, CDR2 FQDESV (reference sequence). This chain's CDR3 is CASSNRDIVYEQYF. The CDR3 nucleotides read TGTGCCAGCAGCAACCGGGACATCGTCTACGAGCAGTACTTC.

The gene calls are TRBV18 and TRBJ1-5, with D maybe TRBD1 (6 bases). Germline values: CDR1 KGHSH, CDR2 LQKENI. V dropped 2 bases and J dropped 11 bases, with 10 bases sitting between them. This CDR3 is built from 12 residues. DNA of the CDR3: TGTGCCAGCTCACCAGCAGGGGAAGCCCAGCATTTT. As protein: CASSPAGEAQHF.

This chain joins TRBV4-1 and TRBJ2-1; unclear D gene. There are 16 residues in the CDR3. V was pared by 0 bases and J by 9 bases, with 18 bases between. Germline V CDR1 and CDR2: MGHRA, YSYEKL. CDR3 amino acids: CASSQDRLRGLSEQFF. In DNA form, the CDR3 reads TGCGCCAGCAGCCAAGATCGACTTCGCGGCCTCAGTGAGCAGTTCTTC.